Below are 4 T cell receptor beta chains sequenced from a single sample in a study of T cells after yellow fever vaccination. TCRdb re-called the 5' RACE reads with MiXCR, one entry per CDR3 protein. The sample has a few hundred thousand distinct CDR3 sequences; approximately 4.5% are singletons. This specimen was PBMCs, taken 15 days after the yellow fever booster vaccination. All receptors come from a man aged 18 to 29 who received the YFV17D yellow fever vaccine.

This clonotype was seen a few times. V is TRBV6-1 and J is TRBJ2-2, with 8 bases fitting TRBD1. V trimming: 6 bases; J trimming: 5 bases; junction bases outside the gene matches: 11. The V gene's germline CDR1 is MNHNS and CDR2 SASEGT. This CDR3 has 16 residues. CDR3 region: CASSDASTGVTGELFF. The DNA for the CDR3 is TGTGCCAGCAGCGACGCGTCGACAGGGGTTACCGGGGAGCTGTTTTTT.

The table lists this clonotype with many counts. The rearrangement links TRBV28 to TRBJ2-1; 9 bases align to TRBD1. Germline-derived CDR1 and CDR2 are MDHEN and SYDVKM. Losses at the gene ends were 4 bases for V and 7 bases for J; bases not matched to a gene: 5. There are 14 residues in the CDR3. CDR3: CASSSGTGLNEQFF. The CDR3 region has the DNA TGTGCCAGCAGTTCAGGGACAGGGTTGAATGAGCAGTTCTTC.

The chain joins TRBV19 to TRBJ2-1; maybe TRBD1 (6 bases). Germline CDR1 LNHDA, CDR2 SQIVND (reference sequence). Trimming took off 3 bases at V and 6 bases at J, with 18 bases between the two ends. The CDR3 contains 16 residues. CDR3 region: CASSIIPSGVGNEQFF. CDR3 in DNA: TGTGCCAGTAGTATCATCCCCTCAGGGGTAGGCAATGAGCAGTTCTTC.

The CDR3 DNA sequence: TGCGCCAGCAGCTTGGCCGATTCTTCAGAAACGAACACTGAAGCTTTCTTT. It codes for CASSLADSSETNTEAFF. The chain recombines TRBV5-1 with TRBJ1-1; D unresolved. V was pared by 0 bases and J by 1 base, with 16 bases between. This CDR3 has 17 amino acids. CDR1 is SGHRS, CDR2 YFSETQ, per germline.